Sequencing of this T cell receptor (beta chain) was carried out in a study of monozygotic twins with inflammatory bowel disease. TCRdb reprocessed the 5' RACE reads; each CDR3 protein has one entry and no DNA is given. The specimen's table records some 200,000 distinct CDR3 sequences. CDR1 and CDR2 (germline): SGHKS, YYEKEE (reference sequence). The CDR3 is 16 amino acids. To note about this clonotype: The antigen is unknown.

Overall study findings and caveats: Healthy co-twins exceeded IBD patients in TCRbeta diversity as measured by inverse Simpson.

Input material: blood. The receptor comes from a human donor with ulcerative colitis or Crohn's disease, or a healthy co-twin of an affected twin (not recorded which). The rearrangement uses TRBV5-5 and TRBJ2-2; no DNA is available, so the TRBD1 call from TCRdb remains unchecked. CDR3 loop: CASSKGTGGFTGELFF.